This TCR beta chain was sequenced for a study of blood T cell repertoires in COVID-19 (dated by TCRdb to 2020 to 2021). General notes on the study: Collaborator samples came from the United States, Italy and Spain and covered acute and convalescent phases of COVID-19. The repertoires were made available in a free public database intended to serve as a resource for research on the immune response to SARS-CoV-2. Deeply sampled blood TCRbeta repertoires from subjects exposed to, actively infected with, or recovered from COVID-19 were included in the dataset. The samples were drawn from the first 160 participants of the ongoing ImmuneRACE study and from some 1,300 subjects provided by 6 global collaborators. A de-identified subject ID, COVID-19 status, age in years and sex were almost always included in the sample metadata. The prospective study material was composed of cDNA or gDNA derived from T cells, B-cell-depleted T cells, or PBMCs. Where available, HLA class I and class II types were taken from metadata supplied by the sample provider and were not determined by assay-based typing. Summary of the overall study and its limitations: Clinical and demographic metadata were provided uncurated, with the amount varying by source and participant.

For this clone: Its binding antigen is unknown. One base away there is no much larger clone; base qualities are not given.

V lost 0 bases and J lost 8 bases; the stretch between them is 17 bases long. Including cysteine and phenylalanine, the CDR3 has 16 amino acids. Only the CDR3 region is kept as DNA, spanning 48 bases read in frame from base 1. CDR1 SGHTA and CDR2 FQGNSA were looked up in the germline V gene. At one collaborating source in Seattle, patients were enrolled during active infection and were followed longitudinally through the course of disease. Each collaborating institution followed its own protocols to collect whole blood in K2EDTA tubes. For TCRbeta analysis, collaborators shipped samples as frozen whole blood, isolated PBMCs, or DNA extracted from either of those sample types. TCRbeta CDR3 regions were amplified from genomic DNA by means of the immunoSEQ Assay, a bias-controlled multiplex PCR. As for the authors' bioinformatics: Nucleated cell counts per sample were estimated from amplification of reference gene primers within the assay. Sequence reads were collapsed and filtered to measure the absolute abundance of every unique TCRbeta CDR3 rearrangement. For each sample, productive Simpson clonality was calculated as the square root of Simpson's diversity index across productive rearrangements. This is the immuneACCESS table as TCRdb keeps it, with only in-frame sequences that have V and J called. A part of the clones is gone; compared with another copy, unresolved V genes explain less than half, and the rest is unexplained. The V and J calls and the clone size are those of that table, but D and trimming were determined from the DNA. Counted in this sample were some 60,000 clones; more than 65% of them appeared once. The leading ten clones occupy 9.6% of the sample.

Material for sequencing was peripheral blood. The clonotype comes from a man older than 75 with COVID-19, enrolled during active disease. The receptor chain draws on TRBV7-2 and TRBJ2-1; perhaps TRBD2 is the D gene, with 7 bases matching. The sequence in DNA is TGTGCCAGCAGCTTAGCGTTGGGGGGGCGCGGGGATGAGCAGTTCTTC. This codes for CASSLALGGRGDEQFF.